The 20 T cell receptor beta chains below come from one sample, sequenced in a study of cytomegalovirus exposure and HLA in healthy donors. The PCR used 60 Vbeta and 13 Jbeta primers. TCRdb keeps only in-frame clones here, not all; method: immunoSEQ multiplex PCR. The data contain 60,000 to 75,000 clones, approximately 80% of them singletons. Sequenced material: PBMCs. Every receptor here comes from a man aged 18 to 35 in good health and CMV-seropositive.

In regard to this clone: Other DNA sequences in this sample translate to the same CDR3. The chain is built from TRBV30 and TRBJ1-5; D is ambiguous. V lost 1 base and J 3 bases, leaving 4 bases between the germline ends. Germline loops: CDR1 GTSNPN, CDR2 SVGIG (reference sequence). This CDR3 has 12 residues. CDR3 DNA: TGTGCCTGGAGTGGCGTCAATCAGCCCCAGCATTTT. It is translated as CAWSGVNQPQHF.

This clone turned up a few times. This sequence joins TRBV4-1 and TRBJ1-1; no clear D. The CDR3 has 15 amino acids. The germline gives CDR1 MGHRA, CDR2 YSYEKL. V shed 1 base and J shed 3 bases, with 12 bases lying between them. CDR3 nucleotide sequence: TGCGCCAGCAGCCAAGGAGAGAGTTTGGACACTGAAGCTTTCTTT. It translates to CASSQGESLDTEAFF.

This clone was seen a single time. CDR3: CASSLGQGAGDEQFF. In DNA, the CDR3 is TGTGCCAGCAGCTTAGGACAGGGGGCCGGAGATGAGCAGTTCTTC. The J gene is TRBJ2-1, the V gene TRBV7-9; 10 bases are a match to TRBD1. Germline assignment: CDR1 SEHNR and CDR2 FQNEAQ (reference sequence). V shed 1 base, J shed 8 bases, and the junction held 5 bases outside the gene matches. The CDR3 runs to 15 residues.

This rearrangement joins TRBV5-1 to TRBJ1-2; D is undetermined. V lost 2 bases and J lost 0, with 14 bases in between. The CDR3 contains 16 residues. Germline V gives CDR1 SGHRS, CDR2 YFSETQ. The CDR3 protein is CASSFFGEDANYGYTF. CDR3 nucleotides: TGCGCCAGCAGCTTTTTCGGGGAGGACGCTAACTATGGCTACACCTTC.

The rearrangement links TRBV29-1 to TRBJ2-7; D possibly corresponds to TRBD2 (6 bases). From germline, CDR1 is SQVTM and CDR2 ANQGSEA. This CDR3 contains 12 residues. V lost 8 bases and J lost 2, with 13 bases in between. The CDR3 DNA reads TGCAGCTGTGGGGGGAATCCCTACGAGCAGTACTTC. Its protein product is CSCGGNPYEQYF.

This clone showed up just once. V is TRBV6-5 and J is TRBJ2-7, with a possible D match to TRBD2 (7 bases). Germline V lookup: CDR1 MNHEY, CDR2 SVGAGI. The CDR3 is 13 residues long. Trimming cost V 5 bases and J 6 bases, with 14 bases left between them. CDR3 sequence: CASSAMGGREQYF. The CDR3 DNA reads TGTGCCAGCAGTGCTATGGGGGGGCGCGAGCAGTACTTC.

CDR3 sequence (DNA): TGTGCCAGCAGCCGACAGACAGGGGGCACTGAAGCTTTCTTT. This translates into CASSRQTGGTEAFF. The V gene is TRBV11-2, the J gene TRBJ1-1; TRBD1 matches at 9 bases. The CDR3 runs to 14 residues. The germline V gene encodes CDR1 SGHAT and CDR2 FQNNGV. The V and J ends lost 5 bases and 4 bases, in that order; junction bases with no gene match: 5.

This clone was counted a few times. This chain connects TRBV5-6 to TRBJ1-4; 9 nucleotides match TRBD1. Looked up from germline, CDR1 is SGHDT and CDR2 is YYEEEE. V trimming: 1 base; J trimming: 8 bases; junction bases outside the gene matches: 9. The CDR3 length is 16 residues. The CDR3 region is CASSLNNRGQGEKLFF. As DNA, the CDR3 is TGTGCCAGCAGCTTGAATAACAGGGGGCAGGGCGAAAAACTGTTTTTT.

The chain joins TRBV5-4 to TRBJ2-7, with 8 bases that match TRBD2. Germline V CDR1 and CDR2: SGHNT, YYREEE (reference sequence). Trimming at V came to 10 bases and at J to 7 bases, leaving 19 bases not matched to a gene. The CDR3 has 15 residues. The chain's CDR3 is CAFITGGRGAEEQYF. As DNA, the CDR3 is TGTGCCTTCATCACAGGCGGGCGGGGGGCGGAAGAGCAGTACTTC.

The chain employs TRBV11-2 and TRBJ2-7; 10 nucleotides line up with TRBD2. The junction had 5 bases not matched to a gene; V was cut back by 3 bases and J by 6 bases. This CDR3 spans 14 amino acids. Per the germline V gene, CDR1 is SGHAT and CDR2 is FQNNGV. The DNA of the CDR3 is TGTGCCAGCAGCTTGAACCTAGCGGGGGCCGAGCAGTACTTC. Translation: CASSLNLAGAEQYF.

The chain couples TRBV5-6 to TRBJ2-5, with a tentative D call TRBD1 (5 bases). Germline V lookup: CDR1 SGHDT, CDR2 YYEEEE. V lost 2 bases and J 1 base, leaving 6 bases between the germline ends. This CDR3 has 13 residues. The CDR3 bases are TGTGCCAGCAGCTTACAGGTCCAAGAGACCCAGTACTTC. Encoded protein: CASSLQVQETQYF.

The chain employs TRBV30 and TRBJ2-5; no definite D call. This CDR3 has 10 amino acids. CDR1 and CDR2 (germline): GTSNPN, SVGIG (reference sequence). Trimming shortened V by 3 bases and J by 4 bases, and 3 bases separated the two germline ends. The CDR3 loop is CAWRRETQYF. In DNA, the CDR3 is TGTGCCTGGAGGAGAGAGACCCAGTACTTC.

The chain recombines TRBV28 with TRBJ1-3, with 11 bases matching TRBD1. This CDR3 comprises 15 residues. V was pared by 3 bases and J by 7 bases, with 5 bases of the junction left unmatched. Germline V gene data show CDR1 as MDHEN and CDR2 as SYDVKM. The CDR3 spells CASSFRDRGFNTIYF. CDR3 bases: TGTGCCAGCAGTTTTAGGGACAGGGGGTTTAACACCATATATTTT.

This rearrangement joins TRBV30 to TRBJ2-1; TRBD2 is a possible D gene (5 bases). V dropped 2 bases and J dropped 5 bases, with 10 bases sitting between them. This CDR3 has 13 amino acids. Germline assignment: CDR1 GTSNPN and CDR2 SVGIG (reference sequence). CDR3 bases: TGTGCCTGGAGTCCGGGATCGGACAATGAGCAGTTCTTC. Translation: CAWSPGSDNEQFF.

For this clone: The junction departs from germline at one end; a sequencing error may be responsible. The genes are TRBV6-5 and TRBJ2-5; D gene uncertain. The CDR3 consists of 11 residues. The V gene's germline CDR1 is MNHEY and CDR2 SVGAGI. The CDR3 loop is CASSYQETQYF. The CDR3 DNA follows: TGTGCCAGCAGTTACCAGGAGACCCAGTACTTC.

The V gene is TRBV11-2, the J gene TRBJ2-5, with TRBD1 identical over 7 bases. The germline gives CDR1 SGHAT, CDR2 FQNNGV. V shed 1 base and J 4 bases; nucleotides not matched to a gene: 0. This CDR3 is 13 amino acids long. Written as DNA, the CDR3 is TGTGCCAGCAGCTTAGGACAGGGAGAGACCCAGTACTTC. It specifies CASSLGQGETQYF.

V is TRBV2 and J is TRBJ2-7; 10 bases are a match to TRBD1. V gave up 4 bases and J gave up 7 bases; unmatched junction bases: 7. Germline assignment: CDR1 SNHLY and CDR2 FYNNEI. This CDR3 has 14 amino acids. The chain's CDR3 is CASSGQGAPGEQYF. For the CDR3, the DNA is TGTGCCAGCAGTGGACAGGGGGCACCGGGGGAGCAGTACTTC.

This sequence joins TRBV19 and TRBJ1-2; TRBD1 agrees at 8 bases. The CDR3 consists of 15 residues. Germline V gives CDR1 LNHDA, CDR2 SQIVND (reference sequence). V dropped 6 bases and J dropped 4; count of bases not matched to a gene: 10. The CDR3 here is CASREPGQERYGYTF. CDR3 in DNA: TGTGCCAGTAGGGAACCGGGACAGGAACGCTATGGCTACACCTTC. The whole variable domain, filled in from reference TRBV19 and TRBJ1-2, reads DGGITQSPKYLFRKEGQNVTLSCEQNLNHDAMYWYRQDPGQGLRLIYYSQIVNDFQKGDIAEGYSVSREKKESFPLTVTSAQKNPTAFYLCASREPGQERYGYTFGSGTRLTVV.

This clone was counted a few times. J is TRBJ2-3 and V is TRBV9; 8 bases agree with TRBD2. The CDR3 consists of 15 residues. CDR1 and CDR2 (germline): SGDLS, YYNGEE. J lost 4 bases, V lost 4 bases, and 8 bases had no gene match. The CDR3 nucleotides read TGTGCCAGCAGCAGCCAAGCGGGGGTGTCAGATACGCAGTATTTT. This sequence encodes CASSSQAGVSDTQYF.

This clone was seen only once. This chain joins TRBV6-5 and TRBJ2-5; D perhaps matches TRBD2 (5 bases). The CDR3 is made up of 14 amino acids. V dropped 7 bases and J dropped 3 bases, with 15 bases sitting between them. Germline-derived CDR1 and CDR2 are MNHEY and SVGAGI. The CDR3, as DNA: TGTGCCAGCACCGAGGGATTACGTAAAGAGACCCAGTACTTC. As protein: CASTEGLRKETQYF.